A single T cell receptor (beta chain) is shown here with its context. Its antigen is undetermined. The data derive from a study of cytomegalovirus exposure and HLA in healthy donors. Study-level findings and limits: In vitro assays verified that a few CMV-associated chains recognized CMV antigens specifically. It was about 150 TCR beta chains that were listed as cytomegalovirus-associated.

Clones were sequenced by immunoSEQ multiplex PCR, and TCRdb holds only the in-frame ones, with some missing. The sample consists of tens of thousands of clones, 92% of them appearing once. The V gene end was trimmed by 4 bases and the J gene end by 2 bases; junction bases not matched to a gene: 1. This CDR3 has 15 residues. CDR1 SGHTA and CDR2 FQGNSA come from the germline V gene. The sequenced sample consisted of PBMCs. V is TRBV7-2 and J is TRBJ1-3; 11 nucleotides align to TRBD1. The TCR was taken from a man between 18 and 29 years old in good health and CMV-seronegative. This CDR3 is CASSSDRGPGNTIYF. The CDR3 coding sequence is TGTGCCAGCAGCTCGGACAGGGGGCCTGGAAACACCATATATTTT.